The 29 T cell receptor beta chains in this list originate from one sample, sequenced in a study of PD-1 blockade in classical Hodgkin lymphoma. Time point defined: cycle 4 day 1 (C4D1), after 5 to 7 weeks of nivolumab. No patient escaped relapse after autologous stem cell transplantation, and brentuximab vedotin exposure varied. The table came from immunoSEQ multiplex PCR; TCRdb's copy has only in-frame clones and leaves some out. The sample yields under 35,000 clones, 65% to 80% seen once. The sample consisted of peripheral blood mononuclear cells (PBMCs), taken before the fourth cycle of nivolumab. The receptors come from a human donor with classical Hodgkin lymphoma.

This chain connects TRBV5-4 to TRBJ2-1; 7 positions agree with TRBD2. The V segment lost 5 bases and the J segment 3 bases; nucleotides outside the gene matches: 11. The CDR3 spans 16 residues. The germline CDR1 and CDR2 sequences are SGHNT and YYREEE (reference sequence). Here the CDR3 DNA reads TGTGCCAGCAGTCGTCTGGGCGGGGGAAGCTACAATGAGCAGTTCTTC. Protein product: CASSRLGGGSYNEQFF. The whole variable domain, remainder taken from reference TRBV5-4 and TRBJ2-1, is ETGVTQSPTHLIKTRGQQVTLRCSSQSGHNTVSWYQQALGQGPQFIFQYYREEENGRGNFPPRFSGLQFPNYSSELNVNALELDDSALYLCASSRLGGGSYNEQFFGPGTRLTVL.

This chain connects TRBV9 to TRBJ2-1; 8 bases agree with TRBD2. The germline CDR1 and CDR2 sequences are SGDLS and YYNGEE. V dropped 3 bases and J dropped 10; count of bases not matched to a gene: 0. The CDR3 sequence is 11 residues long. In DNA, the CDR3 is TGTGCCAGCAGCGGCGGGGGGGAGCAGTTCTTC. This encodes CASSGGGEQFF.

The J gene is TRBJ2-7, the V gene TRBV9; D gene ambiguous. Trimming left V 1 base short and J 5 bases short, with 16 bases between. Germline-derived CDR1 and CDR2 are SGDLS and YYNGEE. The CDR3 totals 15 residues. CDR3: CASSVTVAGEDEQYF. CDR3 coding DNA: TGTGCCAGCAGCGTAACTGTCGCCGGTGAGGACGAGCAGTACTTC. Based on the CDR3 plus reference TRBV9 and TRBJ2-7, the full variable domain is DSGVTQTPKHLITATGQRVTLRCSPRSGDLSVYWYQQSLDQGLQFLIQYYNGEERAKGNILERFSAQQFPDLHSELNLSSLELGDSALYFCASSVTVAGEDEQYFGPGTRLTVT.

The chain has TRBV11-2 and TRBJ2-5, with D maybe TRBD1 (6 bases). CDR1 and CDR2 (germline): SGHAT, FQNNGV. The CDR3 runs 17 residues. Trimming removed 1 base at V and 2 bases at J, with 17 bases between. This CDR3 is CASSLVPQGQLQETQYF. The CDR3 region has the DNA TGTGCCAGCAGCTTAGTACCCCAGGGACAACTTCAAGAGACCCAGTACTTC.

This clone was detected only a few times. The CDR3 region has the DNA TGCAGCGTTGATTCTCTCGCGGGGGCCAATGAGCAGTTCTTC. This codes for CSVDSLAGANEQFF. The chain carries TRBV29-1 and TRBJ2-1; D may be TRBD2 (7 bases). With 3 bases removed from V and 6 bases from J, the gap between germline ends came to 15 bases. The CDR3 contains 14 residues. The germline V gene encodes CDR1 SQVTM and CDR2 ANQGSEA.

The chain recombines TRBV5-8 with TRBJ2-5; 8 bases line up with TRBD1. Germline trimming cut 10 bases from V and 1 base from J; bases unmatched to any gene: 15. Germline CDR1 SGHTS, CDR2 YDEGEE. This CDR3 spans 16 amino acids. CDR3 sequence reads: CAGPSWTGTFQETQYF. The DNA for the CDR3 is TGTGCCGGACCGTCCTGGACAGGGACCTTCCAAGAGACCCAGTACTTC. Full variable domain (outside the CDR3, taken from reference TRBV5-8 and TRBJ2-5): EAGVTQSPTHLIKTRGQQATLRCSPISGHTSVYWYQQALGLGLQFLLWYDEGEERNRGNFPPRFSGRQFPNYSSELNVNALELEDSALYLCAGPSWTGTFQETQYFGPGTRLLVL.

This clone was observed once. For the CDR3, the DNA is TGTGCCAGCAGCGGACCCCGGGACAGGGGAATTGCCGATGGCTACACCTTC. Encoded protein: CASSGPRDRGIADGYTF. The rearrangement links TRBV7-9 to TRBJ1-2; 10 bases map to TRBD1. The V segment lost 5 bases and the J segment 6 bases; nucleotides outside the gene matches: 15. This CDR3 spans 17 amino acids. Germline CDR1 and CDR2: SEHNR and FQNEAQ (reference sequence).

The rearrangement links TRBV9 to TRBJ2-1; TRBD2 matches at 11 bases. Unmatched junction bases numbered 20, after V lost 1 base and J lost 2 bases. The CDR3 contains 22 residues. Germline lookup yields CDR1 SGDLS and CDR2 YYNGEE. In DNA, the CDR3 is TGTGCCAGCAGCGTACCCCCTGATCCCGGGACAGATAGCGGGAGGGCCTACAATGAGCAGTTCTTC. Its translation: CASSVPPDPGTDSGRAYNEQFF.

J is TRBJ2-5 and V is TRBV7-3, with a possible D match to TRBD1 (6 bases). This CDR3 region has 14 residues. Germline CDR1 SGHTA, CDR2 FQGTGA. The V end lost 5 bases, the J end lost 2 bases, and 12 bases lay between the germline ends. CDR3 sequence reads: CASSPRTAQETQYF. The CDR3 DNA follows: TGTGCCAGCAGCCCACGGACAGCTCAAGAGACCCAGTACTTC.

The chain has TRBV6-4 and TRBJ2-3; 10 bases match TRBD2. The CDR3 covers 16 residues. The V gene end was trimmed by 5 bases and the J gene end by 0 bases; junction bases not matched to a gene: 5. Germline CDR1 and CDR2: MRHNA and SNTAGT. The CDR3 region is CASSPLAGYSTDTQYF. CDR3 coding DNA: TGTGCCAGCAGTCCACTAGCGGGGTACAGCACAGATACGCAGTATTTT.

By sample share, this clone is medium-sized. J is TRBJ1-2 and V is TRBV19; TRBD1 matches at 8 bases. CDR1 and CDR2 from the germline V gene are LNHDA and SQIVND (reference sequence). The CDR3 has 12 residues. J lost 7 bases, V lost 6 bases, and 4 bases had no gene match. The CDR3 coding sequence is TGTGCCAGTAGGGCAGGGGGCCTTGGCTACACCTTC. This gives the protein CASRAGGLGYTF. The complete variable domain, with remaining parts taken from reference TRBV19 and TRBJ1-2, reads DGGITQSPKYLFRKEGQNVTLSCEQNLNHDAMYWYRQDPGQGLRLIYYSQIVNDFQKGDIAEGYSVSREKKESFPLTVTSAQKNPTAFYLCASRAGGLGYTFGSGTRLTVV.

This clone was detected only once. The chain carries TRBV4-2 and TRBJ2-7; TRBD2 is a possible D gene (5 bases). V was clipped by 4 bases and J by 0 bases, with 10 bases between them. The CDR3 is 14 amino acids. Germline lookup yields CDR1 LGHNA and CDR2 YNFKEQ. The chain's CDR3 is CASSPGLVSYEQYF. The CDR3 nucleotides read TGTGCCAGCAGCCCCGGACTCGTCTCCTACGAGCAGTACTTC.

The CDR3 DNA reads as TGTGCCACCAGCAGAGGACAGTACAATGAGCAGTTCTTC. Protein product: CATSRGQYNEQFF. The J gene is TRBJ2-1, the V gene TRBV15; tentative D call: TRBD1 (5 bases). V was cut by 1 base and J by 4 bases, with 5 bases left in between. The CDR3 is 13 amino acids. In germline, CDR1 is LNHNV, CDR2 YYDKDF (reference sequence). The variable domain in full, with the rest retrieved from reference TRBV15 and TRBJ2-1, is DAMVIQNPRYQVTQFGKPVTLSCSQTLNHNVMYWYQQKSSQAPKLLFHYYDKDFNNEADTPDNFQSRRPNTSFCFLDIRSPGLGDTAMYLCATSRGQYNEQFFGPGTRLTVL.

This chain uses TRBV10-3 with TRBJ1-2, with TRBD1 identical over 9 bases. CDR3 length: 14 amino acids. In germline, CDR1 is ENHRY, CDR2 SYGVKD. The V segment lost 6 bases and the J segment 5 bases; nucleotides outside the gene matches: 7. This CDR3 reads CAIRATGGMYGYTF. CDR3 in DNA: TGTGCCATCAGGGCGACAGGGGGAATGTATGGCTACACCTTC.

The V and J genes are TRBV23-1 and TRBJ2-2; 8 positions agree with TRBD1. TRBV23-1 is an ORF for which the function is uncertain. V shed 6 bases and J 5 bases; nucleotides not matched to a gene: 14. This CDR3 has 17 amino acids. CDR3 sequence: CASSPPPGGPLTGELFF. CDR3 DNA: TGCGCCAGCAGCCCACCTCCAGGGGGCCCGCTTACCGGGGAGCTGTTTTTT.

CDR3 loop: CASSLGTGADTQYF. The CDR3 DNA follows: TGTGCCAGCAGCTTGGGGACAGGCGCAGATACGCAGTATTTT. The V gene is TRBV7-3, the J gene TRBJ2-3; 8 nucleotides line up with TRBD1. The CDR3 has 14 amino acids. V dropped 3 bases and J dropped 4; count of bases not matched to a gene: 3. Germline lookup yields CDR1 SGHTA and CDR2 FQGTGA.

The V and J genes are TRBV5-5 and TRBJ2-1; TRBD1 is a possible D gene (7 bases). Trimming shortened V by 5 bases and J by 8 bases, and 20 bases separated the two germline ends. CDR3 length equals 15 residues. Germline loops: CDR1 SGHKS, CDR2 YYEKEE (reference sequence). Here the CDR3 reads CASSPLQGRDDEQFF. In DNA form, the CDR3 reads TGTGCCAGCAGTCCATTACAGGGGCGGGACGATGAGCAGTTCTTC.

The genes are TRBV28 and TRBJ1-1; D gene unclear. Trimming took off 7 bases at V and 10 bases at J, with 10 bases between the two ends. CDR3 size: 10 residues. Per germline, CDR1 MDHEN and CDR2 SYDVKM. This CDR3 reads CASKSRGAFF. The CDR3 DNA reads TGTGCCAGCAAGAGCCGCGGAGCTTTCTTT.

This clone was seen only once. CDR3 amino acids: CATSTRSIDRDTEAFF. The CDR3 DNA sequence: TGTGCCACCAGCACCCGATCAATAGACAGAGACACTGAAGCTTTCTTT. The V call is TRBV15, the J call TRBJ1-1; TRBD1 might be the D (5 bases). The V gene lost 4 bases and the J gene lost 3 bases, with 18 bases spanning the gap. Germline V gene sequence: CDR1 LNHNV, CDR2 YYDKDF (reference sequence). The CDR3 is 16 residues long.

The rearrangement joins TRBV28 to TRBJ2-7; 11 positions match TRBD2. V lost 5 bases, J lost 5 bases, and 8 bases stayed unmatched. This CDR3 contains 15 residues. CDR1 MDHEN and CDR2 SYDVKM come from the germline V gene. The CDR3 bases are TGTGCCAGCAGTCAACTAGCGGGAGAGGTCAACGAGCAGTACTTC. This encodes CASSQLAGEVNEQYF.

The chain has TRBV6-6 and TRBJ1-1, with D unresolved. Trimming took 0 bases from V and 6 from J, leaving 11 bases between them. There are 14 residues in the CDR3. Germline assignment: CDR1 MNHNY and CDR2 SVGAGI (reference sequence). CDR3 loop: CASSYSIAVPEAFF. The CDR3 nucleotides read TGTGCCAGCAGTTACTCGATTGCTGTCCCTGAAGCTTTCTTT.

V is TRBV7-9 and J is TRBJ2-4; D may correspond to TRBD1 or TRBD2 (5 bases each). The CDR3 has 14 residues. CDR1 SEHNR and CDR2 FQNEAQ come from the germline V gene (reference sequence). V gave up 7 bases and J gave up 8 bases, with 18 bases separating them. The CDR3 DNA reads as TGTGCCAGCACCGCGAACGGGGTGGGGGACATTCAGTACTTC. Its translation: CASTANGVGDIQYF.

The CDR3 region has the DNA TGCGCCAGCAGCCCGGACAGGCGTTCCCTTAATCAGCCCCAGCATTTT. Amino acids: CASSPDRRSLNQPQHF. The rearrangement joins TRBV4-3 to TRBJ1-5; 7 bases map to TRBD1. The CDR3 covers 16 residues. After removal of 4 bases from V and 4 bases from J, the junction contained 10 bases not matched to a gene. Germline V gives CDR1 LGHNA, CDR2 YSLEER.

V usage is TRBV7-2 and J usage is TRBJ2-1; no clear D gene. Germline V gene sequence: CDR1 SGHTA, CDR2 FQGNSA. The CDR3 consists of 16 residues. Trimming pared 1 base from V and 0 bases from J, leaving 10 bases between. The CDR3 DNA reads as TGTGCCAGCAGCTTAGTGGGAAGTAGCTCCTACAATGAGCAGTTCTTC. Protein product: CASSLVGSSSYNEQFF.

The table lists this clone with a count of one. V is TRBV7-2 and J is TRBJ2-1; perhaps TRBD2 as D (6 bases). Germline V gene data show CDR1 as SGHTA and CDR2 as FQGNSA. CDR3 length: 17 residues. V was trimmed by 2 bases and J by 4 bases, leaving 18 bases between them. The CDR3 DNA sequence: TGTGCCAGCAGCTTACCCACCGAGCGGGCCGGGTACAATGAGCAGTTCTTC. Translated: CASSLPTERAGYNEQFF.

In this sample, this clone turned up a few times. This chain links TRBV6-5 with TRBJ1-2; no definite D call. Germline V CDR1 and CDR2: MNHEY, SVGAGI. V lost 8 bases to trimming and J lost 0 bases, with 7 bases between them. This CDR3 region has 12 residues. CDR3 in amino acids: CASHGTNYGYTF. CDR3 DNA sequence: TGTGCCAGCCACGGAACTAACTATGGCTACACCTTC.

This chain joins TRBV6-5 and TRBJ2-4, with D unresolved. Germline loops: CDR1 MNHEY, CDR2 SVGAGI. Trimming removed 9 bases from V and 2 bases from J, with 5 bases in between. The CDR3 totals 11 residues. The CDR3 loop is CASLPKNIQYF. CDR3 nucleotide sequence: TGTGCCAGTTTACCCAAAAACATTCAGTACTTC.

CDR3 nucleotide sequence: TGTGCCAGCTCACCGACGGGGCACCGTACTTTAGAAAGCAATCAGCCCCAGCATTTT. This gives the protein CASSPTGHRTLESNQPQHF. V usage is TRBV18 and J usage is TRBJ1-5, with D perhaps matching TRBD1 (5 bases). Between the trimmed V and J ends, which lost 3 bases and 1 base, there was a span of 22 bases. CDR3 length: 19 residues. CDR1 and CDR2 from the germline V gene are KGHSH and LQKENI.

The chain employs TRBV30 and TRBJ2-1; D call uncertain. This CDR3 comprises 12 residues. Trimming took off 3 bases at V and 6 bases at J, with 9 bases between the two ends. The germline V gene has CDR1 GTSNPN and CDR2 SVGIG (reference sequence). As DNA, the CDR3 is TGTGCCTGGAGCCCCATGGGCAATGAGCAGTTCTTC. As protein: CAWSPMGNEQFF. The full variable domain, completed using reference TRBV30 and TRBJ2-1, is SQTIHQWPATLVQPVGSPLSLECTVEGTSNPNLYWYRQAAGRGLQLLFYSVGIGQISSEVPQNLSASRPQDRQFILSSKKLLLSDSGFYLCAWSPMGNEQFFGPGTRLTVL.